These T cell receptor beta chains were read from a single sample in a study of shared clonotypes between healthy human individuals. Here immunoSEQ multiplex PCR was the method, and the copy in TCRdb shows in-frame clones only, minus some. The sample yields around 1.9 million clones, 85% to 95% seen once. Sequenced material: naive CD8+ T cells from PBMCs. Source of these receptors: a man between 18 and 35 years old in good health. Some clones in this sample may be carry-over from other donors' samples. Both conserved end residues are part of each CDR3. D genes are given only for firm matches.

TRBV30 NA CAWRAGGYGYTF
TRBV7-9 TRBD1 CASSKRDSAYEQYF
TRBV9 NA CASSVDGSVGNEQFF
TRBV5-1 NA CATLVGTGELFF
TRBV4-1 NA CASSQDQGAETQYF
TRBV5-1 TRBD1 CASSLDRVLDNEQFF
TRBV19 NA CASSIRGTEAFF
TRBV27 NA CAKPKTPPYEQYF
TRBV11-3 TRBD1 CASSLGPGGNTEAFF
TRBV11-2 NA CASSPTHGLYYGYTF
TRBV9 TRBD1 CASSVSAGGLNEKLFF
TRBV27 TRBD2 CASSPQVLAVITDTQYF
TRBV4-3 TRBD2 CASSPGLADYNEQFF
TRBV4-1 NA CASSQASAYEQYF
TRBV4-2 NA CASSQDEEGVHDEKLFF
TRBV27 NA CASRLTKGGNTIYF
TRBV4-1 TRBD1 CASGQDIGTEMNTEAFF
TRBV14 NA CASSQSGSPPPKYF
TRBV10-3 TRBD2 CATGGPGTSGTYNEQFF
TRBV6-4 TRBD2 CASSDSAGAYNEQFF
TRBV7-2 NA CASSFRPISQDTEAFF
TRBV10-1 NA CASSEDLASTAAFF
TRBV10-3 NA CAISETGPSYEQYF
TRBV11-2 NA CASSGLQDEQYF
TRBV4-3 NA CASSQDRGGTEAFF
TRBV29-1 NA CSVEKDLTGELFF
TRBV5-1 TRBD2 CASRQREYSGSGANVLTF
TRBV5-6 NA CASSLSPGEETQYF
TRBV6-5 NA CATLPRAMTGELFF
TRBV11-2 TRBD1 CASSANPGQGVYEQYF
TRBV5-6 TRBD1 CASSRDRGREQYF
TRBV19 NA CASSPMRAGSTEAFF
TRBV6-1 TRBD1 CASSEGTGNLAGELFF
TRBV5-1 NA CASSKFSGPAYEQYF
TRBV25-1 NA CASSLGGPAYEQYF
TRBV27 TRBD2 CASSLVGEGYEQYF
TRBV10-3 TRBD2 CAISDSGGTLDGYEQYF
TRBV6-5 NA CASSYSTGQVSYEQYF
TRBV28 TRBD1 CASSPGTGDRRETQYF